What follows is one TCR beta chain and its context. Antigen specificity is unknown. The data derive from a study of shared clonotypes between healthy human individuals. Germline V gives CDR1 MNHEY, CDR2 SVGAGI. This CDR3 is built from 16 residues. The V and J ends lost 4 bases and 1 base, in that order; junction bases with no gene match: 3. The study, taken as a whole, reports: Approximately 5% was the fraction of naive CD4 clonotypes found shared across several donors. Clonotypes which were not shared had lower generation probabilities than clonotypes that all four donors shared.

Profiled with immunoSEQ multiplex PCR; TCRdb holds only in-frame clones, not every one. Altogether about 510,000 clones are present, 95% to 97% being singletons, with the ten largest covering roughly 0.06%. Sample: naive CD4+ T cells sorted from blood. The subset here: CD45RA+ positively selected. This clonotype originated in a woman in her thirties in good health. This chain links TRBV6-5 with TRBJ2-2; 10 positions agree with TRBD2. The chain's CDR3 is CASSSTSGVNTGELFF. The CDR3 bases are TGTGCCAGCAGTTCTACTAGCGGGGTGAACACCGGGGAGCTGTTTTTT.